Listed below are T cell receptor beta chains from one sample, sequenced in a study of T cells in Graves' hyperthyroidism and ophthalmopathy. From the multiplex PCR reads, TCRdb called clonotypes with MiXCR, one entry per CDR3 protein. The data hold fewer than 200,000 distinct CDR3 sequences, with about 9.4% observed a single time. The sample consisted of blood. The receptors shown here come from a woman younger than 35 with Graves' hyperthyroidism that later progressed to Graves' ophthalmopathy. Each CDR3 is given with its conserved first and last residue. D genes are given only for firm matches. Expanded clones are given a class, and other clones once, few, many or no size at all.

TGTGCCAGCAGTTACTCGGGGACAACCCTACCACCCCTCCACTTT	CASSYSGTTLPPLHF	TRBV6-5	TRBJ1-6	.	few
TGCAGTGCTAGTCAGTACGGGGGAGGCGGGGAGCTGTTTTTT	CSASQYGGGGELFF	TRBV20-1	TRBJ2-2	.	many
TGTGCCAGCATGGACTACAATGAGCAGTTCTTC	CASMDYNEQFF	TRBV12-3/TRBV12-4	TRBJ2-1	.	few
TGTGCCAGCAGAATGACCGTTGGGGAGACGTACAATGAGCAGTTCTTC	CASRMTVGETYNEQFF	TRBV27	TRBJ2-1	.	many
TGCAGTGCTGATGGACTAGCGGGAGTCGGCGAGCAGTACTTC	CSADGLAGVGEQYF	TRBV20-1	TRBJ2-7	TRBD2	many
TGTGCCAGCAGCCAAGTAGCGGGAAACGGTGAGCAGTTCTTC	CASSQVAGNGEQFF	TRBV3-1	TRBJ2-1	TRBD2	many
TGTGCCAGCAGTTTAGTGGGCAGACAAGCTTTCTTT	CASSLVGRQAFF	TRBV28	TRBJ1-1	.	many
TGTGCCAGCAGTCGTGAGAGCGGGGAGCTGTTTTTT	CASSRESGELFF	TRBV12-3/TRBV12-4	TRBJ2-2	.	many
TGCAGCGTGGGGGACAGGGGATCCTACAATGAGCAGTTCTTC	CSVGDRGSYNEQFF	TRBV29-1	TRBJ2-1	TRBD1	few
TGCGCCAGCAGCTACTCGGGACAGGGTGACACCCAGTACTTC	CASSYSGQGDTQYF	TRBV5-1	TRBJ2-5	TRBD1	few
TGTGCCAGACCAGGTCTGACCCAGTACTTC	CARPGLTQYF	TRBV7-6	TRBJ2-5	.	many
TGTGCCAGCAGCTTACTAGCGGGAGGGCCGGGTGAGCAGTTCTTC	CASSLLAGGPGEQFF	TRBV5-6	TRBJ2-1	TRBD2	.
TGTGCCACCAGCAGAGTAGGGAATCAGCCCCAGCATTTT	CATSRVGNQPQHF	TRBV15	TRBJ1-5	.	many
TGTGCCAGCAGTCCAATCCCGGGACAGTACGGGCAAGCTTTCTTT	CASSPIPGQYGQAFF	TRBV27	TRBJ1-1	TRBD1	.
TGTGCCAGCAGCTTACCGCGGGGGACCACCGGGGAGCTGTTTTTT	CASSLPRGTTGELFF	TRBV7-9	TRBJ2-2	TRBD2	many
TGTGCCAGCAGCCCAGGACGGTTCTCTGGAAACACCATATATTTT	CASSPGRFSGNTIYF	TRBV5-8	TRBJ1-3	.	many
TGTGCCTGGAGTGTACTTGGAGGGACGGGCGAGCAGTACTTC	CAWSVLGGTGEQYF	TRBV30	TRBJ2-7	.	many
TGTGCCAGCAGGGGGTACGAGCAGTACTTC	CASRGYEQYF	TRBV2	TRBJ2-7	.	many
TGTGCCAGCAGATCAGGGAGGATTGCTGAAGCTTTCTTT	CASRSGRIAEAFF	TRBV12-3/TRBV12-4	TRBJ1-1	.	many
TGTGCCAGTAGTACCCGCGCAGGGACTGCGGGGCCCGGGGAGCTGTTTTTT	CASSTRAGTAGPGELFF	TRBV19	TRBJ2-2	.	many
TGTGCCAGCAGTGCCGGGGGAGCGGGAGGGCCCAATGAGCAGTTCTTC	CASSAGGAGGPNEQFF	TRBV6-1	TRBJ2-1	TRBD2	many
TGCGCCAGCAGCCTACTAGCAGGGGGCACTGAGACCCAGTACTTC	CASSLLAGGTETQYF	TRBV5-1	TRBJ2-5	TRBD1	many
TGTGCCACCAGTGGACCAGGGCAGGGGAGGCAGGATACGCAGTATTTT	CATSGPGQGRQDTQYF	TRBV24-1	TRBJ2-3	.	many
TGCGCCAGCAGTGCCGGCCGGACGAACAATGAGCAGTTCTTC	CASSAGRTNNEQFF	TRBV10-2	TRBJ2-1	.	.
TGCAGCGTTGACATTTGGAGCACAGATACGCAGTATTTT	CSVDIWSTDTQYF	TRBV29-1	TRBJ2-3	.	few
TGTGCCAGTAGTATACTTGGGGGCGAAGATAGCAATCAGCCCCAGCATTTT	CASSILGGEDSNQPQHF	TRBV19	TRBJ1-5	.	many
TGCGCCAGCAGCCAAGATTTTGGGACAGCTAACTATGGCTACACCTTC	CASSQDFGTANYGYTF	TRBV4-1	TRBJ1-2	TRBD1	few
TGTGCCAGCAGGGGGAACCCGGGATACGAGCAGTACTTC	CASRGNPGYEQYF	TRBV2	TRBJ2-7	.	once
TGTGCCAGCAGCGACTTAGAACAGAACACTGAAGCTTTCTTT	CASSDLEQNTEAFF	TRBV6-1	TRBJ1-1	.	many
TGTGCCAGTAGTATTTACAGGGGTCAACCCATCGGGGAGCTGTTTTTT	CASSIYRGQPIGELFF	TRBV19	TRBJ2-2	TRBD1	many
TGCGCCAGCAGCCAAGTTGACTTCATCGGGCAGGGGGGCTACGAGCAGTACTTC	CASSQVDFIGQGGYEQYF	TRBV4-1	TRBJ2-7	.	.
TGCAGCGTTGAAGACGCCTGGAATGAAGCTTTCTTT	CSVEDAWNEAFF	TRBV29-1	TRBJ1-1	.	many
TGTGCCAGCGGACCCGGGACAGGCGACGAGCAGTACTTC	CASGPGTGDEQYF	TRBV28	TRBJ2-7	TRBD1	many
TGCGCCAGCAGCCACGCTCCGGGAAGGGCTAATGAAAAACTGTTTTTT	CASSHAPGRANEKLFF	TRBV4-1	TRBJ1-4	.	.
TGCAGTGCTAGTGGAGACAATGAGCAGTTCTTC	CSASGDNEQFF	TRBV20-1	TRBJ2-1	.	many
TGTGCCAGCAGTTCCCGGGACGGTGGTAATGAGCAGTTCTTC	CASSSRDGGNEQFF	TRBV6-2/TRBV6-3	TRBJ2-1	.	few
TGTGCCAGTAGCCCCGGGCCTACCTCCTACGAGCAGTACTTC	CASSPGPTSYEQYF	TRBV19	TRBJ2-7	.	.
TGTGCCAGCAAATCGACCAACCTTCGGGAGACCCAGTACTTC	CASKSTNLRETQYF	TRBV6-2/TRBV6-3	TRBJ2-5	.	many
TGTGCCAGCAGCGGGACTAGCGGGAGCGTGCAGTACTTC	CASSGTSGSVQYF	TRBV2	TRBJ2-7	TRBD2	.
TGTGCCAGCAGCCGCGGGGGGGGGGGAGATACGCAGTATTTT	CASSRGGGGDTQYF	TRBV7-2	TRBJ2-3	TRBD2	many
TGTGCCAGCAGTCGAGGGTCTGGCTACACCTTC	CASSRGSGYTF	TRBV28	TRBJ1-2	.	many
TGTGCCACCCCCGGGACAGGGGGCAACGAGCAGTACTTC	CATPGTGGNEQYF	TRBV7-9	TRBJ2-7	TRBD1	many
TGTGCCAGCAGTGGGGGACAGGGGGCTACCTACGAGCAGTACTTC	CASSGGQGATYEQYF	TRBV6-1	TRBJ2-7	TRBD1	many
TGTGCCAGCAGATTACAGGGACAGACCGGGGAGCTGTTTTTT	CASRLQGQTGELFF	TRBV7-9	TRBJ2-2	TRBD1	many
TGTGCCAGCAGTCCCTCCCCGGCTAGCGGGAGAAATGAGCAGTTCTTC	CASSPSPASGRNEQFF	TRBV12-3/TRBV12-4	TRBJ2-1	TRBD2	many
TGCAGCGTGACCTTAACAGGGACAAATACGCAGTATTTT	CSVTLTGTNTQYF	TRBV29-1	TRBJ2-3	.	many
TGTGCCAGCAGTCCTGGCCGGGGCAATGAGCAGTTCTTC	CASSPGRGNEQFF	TRBV12-3/TRBV12-4	TRBJ2-1	.	many
TGTGCCAGCAGTTACGACGGGACCTACGAGCAGTACTTC	CASSYDGTYEQYF	TRBV6-1	TRBJ2-7	.	many
TGTGCCAGCAGCGTAGCTAAGTTGGGGGGCCTAAGCGACAATGAGCAGTTCTTC	CASSVAKLGGLSDNEQFF	TRBV9	TRBJ2-1	.	.
TGTGCCTGGAGGCCCAGGGCTGGCGAGCAGTACTTC	CAWRPRAGEQYF	TRBV30	TRBJ2-7	.	many
TGTGCCAGCAGTTTACCGCCAGGACTTGGCCATGAGCAGTTCTTC	CASSLPPGLGHEQFF	TRBV28	TRBJ2-1	.	many
TGTGCCAGCAGTTCCGACAGGGATGGACGTGAAAAACTGTTTTTT	CASSSDRDGREKLFF	TRBV6-1	TRBJ1-4	TRBD1	many
TGTGCCAGCAGTCGAGTACTAGCGGGAGGCGATACGCAGTATTTT	CASSRVLAGGDTQYF	TRBV27	TRBJ2-3	TRBD2	many
TGTGCCAAAAATGGGGGTCCACCCTACGAGCAGTACTTC	CAKNGGPPYEQYF	TRBV7-6	TRBJ2-7	.	few
TGTGCCAGCAGTCGGACAGGGGGGATGGAAAAACTGTTTTTT	CASSRTGGMEKLFF	TRBV7-8	TRBJ1-4	TRBD1	many
TGCGCCAGCAGCCAAGAAGAGGGGGCAGAATATGGCTACACCTTC	CASSQEEGAEYGYTF	TRBV4-1	TRBJ1-2	TRBD1	.
TGTGCCAGCAGTGATGGCAGGGGTCGCGACGAGCAGTACTTC	CASSDGRGRDEQYF	TRBV6-1	TRBJ2-7	.	.
TGTGCCAGCAGTTACTCCCGACAGGGAGAGACCCAGTACTTC	CASSYSRQGETQYF	TRBV6-2/TRBV6-3	TRBJ2-5	TRBD1	many
TGCAGTGCTAGGGGATCTAACACCGGGGAGCTGTTTTTT	CSARGSNTGELFF	TRBV20-1	TRBJ2-2	.	many